This TCR beta chain was identified in a study of blood T cell repertoires in COVID-19. The overall study: Sites in the United States, Italy and Spain provided acute and convalescent COVID-19 samples. PBMCs, B-cell-depleted T cells, or T cells were the source of the cDNA or gDNA that made up the material.

This clone was observed a few times. Original processing notes: Nucleated cell number was recorded as an estimate derived from reference gene primer amplification. Clones were read by immunoSEQ multiplex PCR, and TCRdb kept only the in-frame ones, dropping some. The V and J calls and the clone size are those of that table, but D and trimming were determined from the DNA. The sample lists 35,000 to 45,000 clones, 79% occurring once. This CDR3 is built from 16 residues. CDR1 is SGDLS and CDR2 is YYNGEE in the germline V gene. Trimming removed 2 bases from V and 3 bases from J, with 16 bases in between. The chain recombines TRBV9 with TRBJ2-3, with D maybe TRBD2 (5 bases). This TCR came from a woman of 80 years or more with acute or convalescent COVID-19. The sequencing input was peripheral blood. The CDR3: CASSVGSSIETDTQYF. CDR3 nucleotide sequence: TGTGCCAGCAGCGTTGGATCTAGCATCGAAACAGATACGCAGTATTTT.